What follows are 6 T cell receptor beta chains derived from one specimen sequenced in a study of blood T cell repertoires in COVID-19. Sequenced by immunoSEQ multiplex PCR; TCRdb stores in-frame clones only, minus some. The sample has about 240,000 clones, about 83% seen once. The sequencing input was peripheral blood. These receptors were collected from a man younger than 45 who had recovered from COVID-19.

The CDR3 nucleotides are TGTGCCAGCTCAGGGGGATACGATCAGCCCCAGCATTTT. Translation gives CASSGGYDQPQHF. The chain employs TRBV6-5 and TRBJ1-5; 7 nucleotides agree with TRBD1. Germline trimming cut 8 bases from V and 5 bases from J; bases unmatched to any gene: 6. In germline, CDR1 is MNHEY, CDR2 SVGAGI. The CDR3 consists of 13 residues.

V is TRBV7-2 and J is TRBJ2-5; D is ambiguous. This CDR3 contains 14 residues. Germline V gene lookup returns CDR1 SGHTA and CDR2 FQGNSA. V lost 3 bases and J 4 bases, leaving 12 bases between the germline ends. This CDR3 reads CASSFYGGGETQYF. The CDR3 bases are TGTGCCAGCAGCTTCTACGGTGGTGGAGAGACCCAGTACTTC.

CDR3 region: CAISTGTGFNQPQHF. Here the CDR3 DNA reads TGTGCCATCAGTACCGGGACAGGGTTCAATCAGCCCCAGCATTTT. The rearrangement links TRBV10-3 to TRBJ1-5, with 9 nucleotides matching TRBD1. The CDR3 is 15 amino acids. CDR1 ENHRY and CDR2 SYGVKD come from the germline V gene. J gave up 3 bases and V 5 bases, and 5 bases lay outside the gene matches.

The chain uses TRBV3-1 (or the pseudogene TRBV3-2) and TRBJ1-2, with D uncertain. The germline gives CDR1 LGHDT, CDR2 YNNKEL (reference sequence). The CDR3 covers 13 residues. Trimming left V 1 base short and J 6 bases short, with 9 bases between. The CDR3 sequence is CASSQGRTHGYTF. The CDR3 DNA follows: TGTGCCAGCAGCCAAGGCAGAACCCATGGCTACACCTTC.

This chain links TRBV11-2 with TRBJ2-4, with D maybe TRBD1 (6 bases). The CDR3 has 13 amino acids. Trimming took 7 bases from V and 9 from J, leaving 16 bases between them. CDR1 and CDR2 (germline): SGHAT, FQNNGV. CDR3 loop: CASNADRQTIQYF. The CDR3 DNA follows: TGTGCCAGCAACGCGGACAGACAAACCATTCAGTACTTC.

The rearrangement uses TRBV7-9 and TRBJ1-1; 10 bases map to TRBD1. V lost 5 bases to trimming and J lost 1 base; unmatched junction nucleotides: 7. Germline lookup yields CDR1 SEHNR and CDR2 FQNEAQ (reference sequence). The CDR3 sequence is 16 residues long. For the CDR3, the DNA is TGTGCCAGCAGCCCGGGACAGGGGAAGAGGAACACTGAAGCTTTCTTT. Translation gives CASSPGQGKRNTEAFF.